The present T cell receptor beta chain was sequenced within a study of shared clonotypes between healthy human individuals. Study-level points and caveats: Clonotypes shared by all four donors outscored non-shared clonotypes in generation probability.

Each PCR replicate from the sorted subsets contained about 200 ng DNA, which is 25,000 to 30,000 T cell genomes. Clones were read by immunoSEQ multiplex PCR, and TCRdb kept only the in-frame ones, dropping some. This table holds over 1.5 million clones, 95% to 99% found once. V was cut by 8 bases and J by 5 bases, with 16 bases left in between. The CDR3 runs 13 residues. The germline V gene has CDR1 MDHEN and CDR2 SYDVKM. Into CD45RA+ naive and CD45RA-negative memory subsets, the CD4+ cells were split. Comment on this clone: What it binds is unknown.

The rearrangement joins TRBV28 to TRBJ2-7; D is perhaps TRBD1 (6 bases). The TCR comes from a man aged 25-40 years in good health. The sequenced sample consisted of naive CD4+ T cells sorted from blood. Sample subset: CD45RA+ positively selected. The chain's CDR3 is CASSQGPLNEQYF. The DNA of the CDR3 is TGTGCCAGCTCACAGGGTCCTTTGAACGAGCAGTACTTC.